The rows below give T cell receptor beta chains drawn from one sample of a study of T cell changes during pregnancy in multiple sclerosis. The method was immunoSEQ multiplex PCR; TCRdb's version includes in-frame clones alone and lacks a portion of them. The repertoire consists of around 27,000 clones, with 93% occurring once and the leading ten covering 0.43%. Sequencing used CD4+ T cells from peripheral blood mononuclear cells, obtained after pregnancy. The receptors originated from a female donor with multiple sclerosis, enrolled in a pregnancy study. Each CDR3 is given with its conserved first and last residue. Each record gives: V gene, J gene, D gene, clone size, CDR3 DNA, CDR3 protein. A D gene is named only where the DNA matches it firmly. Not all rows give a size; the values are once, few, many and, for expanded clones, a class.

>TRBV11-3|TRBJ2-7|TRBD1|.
TGTGCCAGCAGACCATACCGTGGGCAGGGGGAGACCTACGAGCAGTACTTC
CASRPYRGQGETYEQYF
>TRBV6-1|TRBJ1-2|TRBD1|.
TGTGCCAGCAGTGTTCGGGACAGGGCTTTCAATGGCTACACCTTC
CASSVRDRAFNGYTF
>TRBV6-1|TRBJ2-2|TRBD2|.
TGTGCCAGCAGTGATGCGGGAGGGCCTGGAATCGGGGAGCTGTTTTTT
CASSDAGGPGIGELFF
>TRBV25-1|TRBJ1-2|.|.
TGTGCCAGCAGTGACGTCTTATTGTCCGGCTACACCTTC
CASSDVLLSGYTF
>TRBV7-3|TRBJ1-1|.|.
TGTGCCAGCAGCCCGTCGGGGGGAGGCACTGAAGCTTTCTTT
CASSPSGGGTEAFF
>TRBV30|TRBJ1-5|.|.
TGTGCCTGGAGCCTTGGGGGGGCGCGGGACCAGCCCCAGCATTTT
CAWSLGGARDQPQHF
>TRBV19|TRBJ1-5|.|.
TGTGCCAGTAGTACCAGGGCGAGCAATCAGCCCCAGCATTTT
CASSTRASNQPQHF
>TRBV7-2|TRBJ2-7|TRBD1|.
TGTGCCAGCAGCTTACTCCAGACAGGGGGCACCTTCAGAGAGCAGTACTTC
CASSLLQTGGTFREQYF
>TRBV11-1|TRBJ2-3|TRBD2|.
TGTGCCAGCAGCCACCGGACTAGCGGGGGCACAGATACGCAGTATTTT
CASSHRTSGGTDTQYF
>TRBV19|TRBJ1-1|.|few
TGTGCCAGTAGAGGGCAGGGATCCACTGAAGCTTTCTTT
CASRGQGSTEAFF
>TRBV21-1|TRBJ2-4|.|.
TGTGCCAGCAGCAAACGGGGAGGGGAGGCTAGAGCCAAAAACATTCAGTACTTC
CASSKRGGEARAKNIQYF
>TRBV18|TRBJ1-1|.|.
TGTGCCAGCTCACCAGGGCTCACGAACACTGAAGCTTTCTTT
CASSPGLTNTEAFF
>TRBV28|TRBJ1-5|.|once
TGTGCCAGCAGTAGAATCCCGAAAGCCTCGAGTAGCAATCAGCCCCAGCATTTT
CASSRIPKASSSNQPQHF
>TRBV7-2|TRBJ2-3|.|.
TGTGCCAGCAGCTTTTCTAGCACAGATACGCAGTATTTT
CASSFSSTDTQYF
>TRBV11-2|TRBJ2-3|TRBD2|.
TGTGCCAGCACCAAGCGGGGGTTCACAGATACGCAGTATTTT
CASTKRGFTDTQYF
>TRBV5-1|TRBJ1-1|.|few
TGCGCCAGCAGCTTGGCCGGAGGGGCCACTGAAGCTTTCTTT
CASSLAGGATEAFF
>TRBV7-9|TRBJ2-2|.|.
TGTGCCAGCAGCTTACTCCGGGTGGATAGGGGGAAGAACACCGGGGAGCTGTTTTTT
CASSLLRVDRGKNTGELFF
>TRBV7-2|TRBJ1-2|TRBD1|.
TGTGCCAGCAGACCAGGGGGCCTTGGCTACACCTTC
CASRPGGLGYTF
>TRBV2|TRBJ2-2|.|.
TGTGCCAGCAGAAAAGGACAGCTCCAGAACACCGGGGAGCTGTTTTTT
CASRKGQLQNTGELFF
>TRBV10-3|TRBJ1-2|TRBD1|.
TGTGCCATCAGTGAGTCGGGACAGGGATTCGGCTACACCTTC
CAISESGQGFGYTF
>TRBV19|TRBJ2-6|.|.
TGTGCCAGTATCTCGTTCTCTGGGGCCAACGTCCTGACTTTC
CASISFSGANVLTF